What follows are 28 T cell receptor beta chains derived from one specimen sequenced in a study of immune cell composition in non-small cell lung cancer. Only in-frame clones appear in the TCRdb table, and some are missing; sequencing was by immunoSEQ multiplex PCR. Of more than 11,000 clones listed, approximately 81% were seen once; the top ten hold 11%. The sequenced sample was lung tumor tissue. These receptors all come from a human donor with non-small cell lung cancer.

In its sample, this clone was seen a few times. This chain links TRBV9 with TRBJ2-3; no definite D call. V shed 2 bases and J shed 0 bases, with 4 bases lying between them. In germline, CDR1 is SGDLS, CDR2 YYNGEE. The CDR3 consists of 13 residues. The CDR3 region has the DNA TGTGCCAGCAGCGTGGCTAGCACAGATACGCAGTATTTT. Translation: CASSVASTDTQYF.

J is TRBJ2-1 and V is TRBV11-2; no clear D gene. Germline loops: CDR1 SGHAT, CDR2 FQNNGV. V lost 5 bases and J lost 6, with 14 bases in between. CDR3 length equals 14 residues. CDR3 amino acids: CASSLEWPPNEQFF. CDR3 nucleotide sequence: TGTGCCAGCAGCCTCGAATGGCCCCCCAATGAGCAGTTCTTC.

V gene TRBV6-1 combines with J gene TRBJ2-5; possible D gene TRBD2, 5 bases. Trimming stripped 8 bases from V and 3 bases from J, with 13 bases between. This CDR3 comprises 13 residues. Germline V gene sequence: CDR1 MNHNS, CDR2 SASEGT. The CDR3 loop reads CASVRGSEETQYF. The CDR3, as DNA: TGTGCCAGCGTCCGTGGGAGTGAAGAGACCCAGTACTTC.

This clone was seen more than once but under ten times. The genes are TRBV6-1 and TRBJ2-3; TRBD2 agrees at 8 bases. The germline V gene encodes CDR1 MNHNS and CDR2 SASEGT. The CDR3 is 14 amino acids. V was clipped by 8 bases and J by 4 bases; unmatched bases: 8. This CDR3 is CASEKREWADTQYF. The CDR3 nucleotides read TGTGCCAGCGAAAAGCGGGAGTGGGCAGATACGCAGTATTTT.

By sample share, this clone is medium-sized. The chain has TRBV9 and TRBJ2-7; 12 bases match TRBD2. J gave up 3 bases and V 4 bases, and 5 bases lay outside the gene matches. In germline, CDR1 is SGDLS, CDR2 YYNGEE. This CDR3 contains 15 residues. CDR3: CASSPRTSGNYEQYF. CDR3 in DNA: TGTGCCAGCAGCCCGCGGACTAGCGGGAACTACGAGCAGTACTTC.

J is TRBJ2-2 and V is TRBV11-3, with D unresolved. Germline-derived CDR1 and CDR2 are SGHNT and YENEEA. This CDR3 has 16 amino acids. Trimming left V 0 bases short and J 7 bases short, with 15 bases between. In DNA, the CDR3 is TGTGCCAGCAGCTTAGACCCGCTAGAGCTCAGCGGGGAGCTGTTTTTT. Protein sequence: CASSLDPLELSGELFF.

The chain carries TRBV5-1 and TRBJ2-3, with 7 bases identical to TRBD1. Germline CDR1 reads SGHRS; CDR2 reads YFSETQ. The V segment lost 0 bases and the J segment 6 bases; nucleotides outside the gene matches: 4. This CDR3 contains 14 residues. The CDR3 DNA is TGCGCCAGCAGCTTGGGACAGGGTGACGATACGCAGTATTTT. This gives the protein CASSLGQGDDTQYF. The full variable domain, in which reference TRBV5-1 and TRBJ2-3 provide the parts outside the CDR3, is KAGVTQTPRYLIKTRGQQVTLSCSPISGHRSVSWYQQTPGQGLQFLFEYFSETQRNKGNFPGRFSGRQFSNSRSEMNVSTLELGDSALYLCASSLGQGDDTQYFGPGTRLTVL.

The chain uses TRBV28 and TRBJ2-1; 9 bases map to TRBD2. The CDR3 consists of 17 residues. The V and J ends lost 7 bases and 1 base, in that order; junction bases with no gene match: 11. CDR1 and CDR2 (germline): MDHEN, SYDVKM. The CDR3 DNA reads TGTGCCAGCACCGATATAGCGGGGGCCCAATCCTACAATGAGCAGTTCTTC. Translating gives CASTDIAGAQSYNEQFF.

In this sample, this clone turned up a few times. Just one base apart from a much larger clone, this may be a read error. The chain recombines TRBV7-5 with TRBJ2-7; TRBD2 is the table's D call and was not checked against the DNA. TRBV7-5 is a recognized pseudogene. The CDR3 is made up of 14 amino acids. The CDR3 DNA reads TGTGCCAGCAGCGAAGGACTAGCGGCCTACGAGCAGTACTTC. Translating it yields CASSEGLAAYEQYF.

The CDR3 reads CASSAGVAIEKLFF. The CDR3 bases are TGCGCCAGCAGCGCCGGGGTGGCTATTGAAAAACTGTTTTTT. The rearrangement uses TRBV5-1 and TRBJ1-4; no firm D call. This CDR3 is built from 14 residues. The germline CDR1 and CDR2 sequences are SGHRS and YFSETQ. V lost 4 bases and J lost 7, with 14 bases in between.

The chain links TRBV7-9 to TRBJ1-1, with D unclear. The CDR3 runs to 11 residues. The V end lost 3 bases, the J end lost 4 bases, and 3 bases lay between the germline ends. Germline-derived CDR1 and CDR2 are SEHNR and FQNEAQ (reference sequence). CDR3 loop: CASSLITEAFF. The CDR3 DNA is TGTGCCAGCAGCTTGATCACTGAAGCTTTCTTT.

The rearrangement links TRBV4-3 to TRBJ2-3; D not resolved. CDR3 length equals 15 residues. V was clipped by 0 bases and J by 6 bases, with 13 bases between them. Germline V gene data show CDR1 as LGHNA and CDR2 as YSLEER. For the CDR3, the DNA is TGCGCCAGCAGCCAAGATCGAGGTACCCCTGATACGCAGTATTTT. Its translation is CASSQDRGTPDTQYF.

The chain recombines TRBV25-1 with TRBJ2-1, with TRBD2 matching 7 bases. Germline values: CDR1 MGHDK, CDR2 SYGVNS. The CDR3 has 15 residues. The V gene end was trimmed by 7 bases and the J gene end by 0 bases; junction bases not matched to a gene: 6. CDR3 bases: TGTGCCAGCATGCGGGGGTCGAGCTCCTACAATGAGCAGTTCTTC. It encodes CASMRGSSSYNEQFF. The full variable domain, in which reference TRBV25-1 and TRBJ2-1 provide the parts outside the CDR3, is EADIYQTPRYLVIGTGKKITLECSQTMGHDKMYWYQQDPGMELHLIHYSYGVNSTEKGDLSSESTVSRIRTEHFPLTLESARPSHTSQYLCASMRGSSSYNEQFFGPGTRLTVL.

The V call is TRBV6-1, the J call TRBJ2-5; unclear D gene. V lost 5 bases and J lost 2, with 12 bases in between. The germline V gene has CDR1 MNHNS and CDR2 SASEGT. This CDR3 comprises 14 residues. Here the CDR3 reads CASSSSWAQETQYF. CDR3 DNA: TGTGCCAGCAGTTCCTCCTGGGCGCAAGAGACCCAGTACTTC.

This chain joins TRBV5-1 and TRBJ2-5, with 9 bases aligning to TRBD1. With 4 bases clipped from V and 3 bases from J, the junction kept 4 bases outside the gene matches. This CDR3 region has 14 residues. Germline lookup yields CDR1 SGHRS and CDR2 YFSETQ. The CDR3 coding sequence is TGCGCCAGCAGCACCCGGACAGGGGAAGAGACCCAGTACTTC. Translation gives CASSTRTGEETQYF.

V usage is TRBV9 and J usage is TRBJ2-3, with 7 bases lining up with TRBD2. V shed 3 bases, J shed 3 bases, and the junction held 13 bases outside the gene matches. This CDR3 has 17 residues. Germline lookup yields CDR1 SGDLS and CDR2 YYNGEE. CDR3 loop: CASSDPVAGSQTDTQYF. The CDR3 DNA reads TGTGCCAGCAGCGACCCGGTAGCGGGTTCACAGACAGATACGCAGTATTTT.

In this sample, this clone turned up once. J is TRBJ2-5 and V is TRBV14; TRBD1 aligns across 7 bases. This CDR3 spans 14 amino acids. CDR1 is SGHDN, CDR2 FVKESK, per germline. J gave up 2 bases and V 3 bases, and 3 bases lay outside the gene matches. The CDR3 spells CASSHEGQQETQYF. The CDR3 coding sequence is TGTGCCAGCAGCCACGAGGGACAGCAAGAGACCCAGTACTTC.

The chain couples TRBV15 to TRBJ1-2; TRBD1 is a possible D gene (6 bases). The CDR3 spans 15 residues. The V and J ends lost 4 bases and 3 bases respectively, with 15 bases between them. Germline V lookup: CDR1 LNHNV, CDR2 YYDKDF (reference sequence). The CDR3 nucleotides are TGTGCCACCAGCACCGGCGAACAGGGAGACTATGGCTACACCTTC. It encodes CATSTGEQGDYGYTF.

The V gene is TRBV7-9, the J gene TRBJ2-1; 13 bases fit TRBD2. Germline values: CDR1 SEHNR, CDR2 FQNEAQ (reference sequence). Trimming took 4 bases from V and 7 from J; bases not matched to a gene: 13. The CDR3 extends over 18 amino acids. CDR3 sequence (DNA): TGTGCCAGCAGCTCACCTCGGACTAGCGGGAGTTCGGGAAATGAGCAGTTCTTC. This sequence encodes CASSSPRTSGSSGNEQFF.

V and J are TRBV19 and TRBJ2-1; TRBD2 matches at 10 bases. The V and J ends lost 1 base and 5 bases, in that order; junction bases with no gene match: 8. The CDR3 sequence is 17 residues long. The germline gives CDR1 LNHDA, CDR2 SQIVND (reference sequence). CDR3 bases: TGTGCCAGTAGTATAGTGGGTAGCGGGAGGTCCAACAATGAGCAGTTCTTC. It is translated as CASSIVGSGRSNNEQFF.

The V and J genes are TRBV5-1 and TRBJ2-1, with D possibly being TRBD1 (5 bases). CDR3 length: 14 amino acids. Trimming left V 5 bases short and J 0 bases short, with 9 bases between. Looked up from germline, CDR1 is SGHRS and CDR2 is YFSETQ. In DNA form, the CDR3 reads TGCGCCAGCAGTGGGGCTAACTCCTACAATGAGCAGTTCTTC. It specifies CASSGANSYNEQFF.

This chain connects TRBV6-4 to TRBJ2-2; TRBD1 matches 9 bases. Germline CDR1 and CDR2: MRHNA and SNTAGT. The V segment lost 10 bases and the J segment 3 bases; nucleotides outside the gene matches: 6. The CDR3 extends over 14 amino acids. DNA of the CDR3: TGTGCCACCAGAAGGACAGGGGACACCGGGGAGCTGTTTTTT. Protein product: CATRRTGDTGELFF.

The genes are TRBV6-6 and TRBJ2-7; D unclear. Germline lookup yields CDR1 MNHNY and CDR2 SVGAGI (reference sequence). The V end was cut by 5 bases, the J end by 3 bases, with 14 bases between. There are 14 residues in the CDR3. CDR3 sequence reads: CASSNQGNHYEQYF. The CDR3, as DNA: TGTGCCAGCAGTAACCAAGGGAATCACTACGAGCAGTACTTC.

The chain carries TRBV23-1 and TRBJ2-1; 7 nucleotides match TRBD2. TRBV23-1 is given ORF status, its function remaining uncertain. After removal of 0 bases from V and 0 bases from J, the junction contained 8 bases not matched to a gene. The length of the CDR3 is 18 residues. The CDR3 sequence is CASSQSLADALSYNEQFF. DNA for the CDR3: TGCGCCAGCAGTCAATCCCTAGCGGATGCCCTCTCCTACAATGAGCAGTTCTTC.

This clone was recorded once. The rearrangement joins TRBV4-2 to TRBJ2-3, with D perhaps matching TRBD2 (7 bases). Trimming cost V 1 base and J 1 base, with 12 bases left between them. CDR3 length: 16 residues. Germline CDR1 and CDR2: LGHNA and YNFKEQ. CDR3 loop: CASSQVQGRGTDTQYF. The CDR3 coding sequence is TGTGCCAGCAGCCAAGTCCAGGGGAGGGGCACAGATACGCAGTATTTT.

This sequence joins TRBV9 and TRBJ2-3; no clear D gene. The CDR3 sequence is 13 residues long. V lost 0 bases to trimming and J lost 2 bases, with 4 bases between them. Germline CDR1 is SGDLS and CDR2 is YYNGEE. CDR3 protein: CASSVGNTDTQYF. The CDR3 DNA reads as TGTGCCAGCAGCGTAGGAAACACAGATACGCAGTATTTT. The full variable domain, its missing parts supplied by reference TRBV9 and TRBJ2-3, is DSGVTQTPKHLITATGQRVTLRCSPRSGDLSVYWYQQSLDQGLQFLIQYYNGEERAKGNILERFSAQQFPDLHSELNLSSLELGDSALYFCASSVGNTDTQYFGPGTRLTVL.

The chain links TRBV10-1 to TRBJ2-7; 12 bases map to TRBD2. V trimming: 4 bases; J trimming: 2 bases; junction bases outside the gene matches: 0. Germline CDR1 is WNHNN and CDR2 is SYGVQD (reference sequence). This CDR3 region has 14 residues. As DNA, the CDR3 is TGCGCCAGCAGTGCTAGCGGGAGGGCCTACGAGCAGTACTTC. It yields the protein CASSASGRAYEQYF.

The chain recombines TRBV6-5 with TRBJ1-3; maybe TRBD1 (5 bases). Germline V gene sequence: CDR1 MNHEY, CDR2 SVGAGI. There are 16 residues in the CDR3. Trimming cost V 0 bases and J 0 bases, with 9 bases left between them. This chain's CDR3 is CASSYSGGDSGNTIYF. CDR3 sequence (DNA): TGTGCCAGCAGTTACTCGGGAGGGGACTCTGGAAACACCATATATTTT.